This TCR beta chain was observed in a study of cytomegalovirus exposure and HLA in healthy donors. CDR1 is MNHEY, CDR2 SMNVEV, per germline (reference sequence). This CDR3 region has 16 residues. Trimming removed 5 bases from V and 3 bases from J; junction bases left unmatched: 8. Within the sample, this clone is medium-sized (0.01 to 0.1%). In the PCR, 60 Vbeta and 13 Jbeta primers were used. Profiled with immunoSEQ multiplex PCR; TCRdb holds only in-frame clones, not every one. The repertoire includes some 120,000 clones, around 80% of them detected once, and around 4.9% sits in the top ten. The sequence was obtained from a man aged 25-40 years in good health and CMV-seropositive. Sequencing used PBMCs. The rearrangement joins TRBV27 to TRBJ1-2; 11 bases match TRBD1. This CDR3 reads CASSHYRTGGDYGYTF. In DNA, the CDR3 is TGTGCCAGCAGTCACTATCGGACAGGGGGCGACTATGGCTACACCTTC.